This paragraph reports one TCR beta chain. Its target is unknown. Profiling relied on immunoSEQ multiplex PCR, and the TCRdb table lists in-frame clones only, not all of them. The data show fewer than 85,000 clones, approximately 82% seen once. The CDR3 extends over 15 amino acids. CDR1 is MRHNA, CDR2 SNTAGT, per germline. Unmatched junction bases numbered 4, after V lost 4 bases and J lost 4 bases. These data are taken from a study of OX40 agonist ivuxolimab in advanced cancers. In the study overall: At doses from 0.01 to 10 mg/kg, patients were given intravenous ivuxolimab every 2 weeks.

Findings of the study overall: Expanded peripheral T-cell antigen specificity went undetermined. At 0.1 to 3.0 mg/kg, clonal expansion of CD4+ and CD8+ blood T cells had occurred by week 6.

This receptor was taken from an adult with an advanced solid tumor such as melanoma, head and neck, liver or kidney cancer. Here the sequenced sample was CD4+ or CD8+ T cells sorted from blood, taken in a trial of the OX40 agonist ivuxolimab. The rearrangement links TRBV6-4 to TRBJ2-1; the match to TRBD2 covers 10 bases. DNA for the CDR3: TGTGCCAGCAGTGTAGAAGCGGGAGGGTACAATGAGCAGTTCTTC. Protein product: CASSVEAGGYNEQFF.